One sample yielded the 17 T cell receptor beta chains listed below, sequenced in a study of OX40 agonist ivuxolimab in advanced cancers. Libraries were constructed by the immunoSEQ multiplex PCR assay. Imported from immuneACCESS, the table was reduced by TCRdb to in-frame sequences with V and J called. These copies leave out some clones; in studies compared against another copy, an unresolved V gene accounts for under half, and the cause of the remainder is not known. For this sample there are some 10,000 clones; about 81% appear just once. More than 12% of the sample lies in the top ten. This specimen was CD4+ or CD8+ T cells sorted from blood, taken in a trial of the OX40 agonist ivuxolimab. Source of these receptors: an adult with an advanced solid tumor such as melanoma, head and neck, liver or kidney cancer.

The chain carries TRBV7-9 and TRBJ2-3, with TRBD1 matching over 11 bases. The germline gives CDR1 SEHNR, CDR2 FQNEAQ (reference sequence). V dropped 5 bases and J dropped 2; count of bases not matched to a gene: 12. CDR3 size: 18 residues. CDR3 in DNA: TGTGCCAGCAGCGGGGACAGGGGGACCACGCTCCCCACAGATACGCAGTATTTT. It translates to CASSGDRGTTLPTDTQYF.

The CDR3 loop reads CASSPGSYNEQFF. CDR3 coding DNA: TGTGCCAGCAGCCCAGGGTCCTACAATGAGCAGTTCTTC. The J gene is TRBJ2-1, the V gene TRBV9; a possible D gene is TRBD1 (5 bases). CDR3 length: 13 residues. Trimming cost V 4 bases and J 1 base, with 6 bases left between them. Germline V gene lookup returns CDR1 SGDLS and CDR2 YYNGEE.

This clone showed up just a few times. The chain has TRBV6-6 and TRBJ1-5; D uncertain. Germline values: CDR1 MNHNY, CDR2 SVGAGI (reference sequence). The V end was cut by 0 bases, the J end by 2 bases, with 8 bases between. This CDR3 has 15 residues. CDR3 amino acids: CASSYSPPGNQPQHF. The CDR3 DNA reads as TGTGCCAGCAGTTACTCTCCCCCGGGCAATCAGCCCCAGCATTTT.

The V and J genes are TRBV2 and TRBJ1-2; D is undetermined. V gave up 3 bases and J gave up 0 bases, with 20 bases separating them. The germline V gene has CDR1 SNHLY and CDR2 FYNNEI. The length of the CDR3 is 18 residues. CDR3 nucleotide sequence: TGTGCCAGCAGTGAGATTGTGGAAGGACCACCGCCTAACTATGGCTACACCTTC. Amino acids: CASSEIVEGPPPNYGYTF.

The chain carries TRBV11-2 and TRBJ1-1; 7 bases agree with TRBD1. Germline CDR1 and CDR2: SGHAT and FQNNGV. The length of the CDR3 is 15 residues. The V and J ends lost 5 bases and 0 bases, in that order; junction bases with no gene match: 6. This chain's CDR3 is CASSNRQGLNTEAFF. The CDR3 coding sequence is TGTGCCAGCAGCAACCGACAGGGACTGAACACTGAAGCTTTCTTT.

This clone is medium-sized within its sample. The chain recombines TRBV7-9 with TRBJ1-2, with unresolved D. V was trimmed by 2 bases and J by 6 bases, leaving 13 bases between them. This CDR3 is built from 14 residues. Germline CDR1 reads SEHNR; CDR2 reads FQNEAQ (reference sequence). The CDR3 is CASSLSNSADGYTF. The CDR3 region has the DNA TGTGCCAGCAGCTTAAGTAACAGTGCGGATGGCTACACCTTC.

This clone was picked up a small number of times. The chain links TRBV5-1 to TRBJ2-7, with D hard to call. V gave up 2 bases and J gave up 2 bases, with 2 bases separating them. CDR1 SGHRS and CDR2 YFSETQ come from the germline V gene. The CDR3 runs to 11 residues. CDR3 DNA: TGCGCCAGCAGCTTAGCCTACGAGCAGTACTTC. It translates to CASSLAYEQYF.

The CDR3 protein is CASSSTSGGGTYHTDTQYF. CDR3 nucleotide sequence: TGTGCCAGCAGCTCGACTAGCGGGGGGGGGACTTACCACACAGATACGCAGTATTTT. The chain links TRBV7-2 to TRBJ2-3, with 14 positions matching TRBD2. The V and J ends lost 4 bases and 2 bases, in that order; junction bases with no gene match: 11. CDR1 is SGHTA and CDR2 is FQGNSA in the germline V gene. The CDR3 is 19 amino acids. The full variable domain, completed using reference TRBV7-2 and TRBJ2-3, is GAGVSQSPSNKVTEKGKDVELRCDPISGHTALYWYRQSLGQGLEFLIYFQGNSAPDKSGLPSDRFSAERTGGSVSTLTIQRTQQEDSAVYLCASSSTSGGGTYHTDTQYFGPGTRLTVL.

The chain links TRBV2 to TRBJ1-2; tentatively, D is TRBD1 (6 bases). Germline assignment: CDR1 SNHLY and CDR2 FYNNEI. This CDR3 has 14 residues. V was trimmed by 8 bases and J by 4 bases, leaving 17 bases between them. The CDR3 loop is CASVVEGQTYGYTF. The CDR3 DNA sequence: TGTGCCAGCGTTGTCGAAGGACAGACCTATGGCTACACCTTC.

The V gene is TRBV5-1, the J gene TRBJ1-1, with 7 bases lining up with TRBD1. Trimming cost V 0 bases and J 5 bases; bases outside gene matches: 7. The germline gives CDR1 SGHRS, CDR2 YFSETQ. The CDR3 sequence is 15 residues long. CDR3 amino acids: CASSLGDRGFTEAFF. DNA of the CDR3: TGCGCCAGCAGCTTGGGGGACAGAGGTTTTACTGAAGCTTTCTTT.

V is TRBV5-1 and J is TRBJ1-5; D not resolved. CDR3 size: 14 residues. The germline V gene has CDR1 SGHRS and CDR2 YFSETQ. V lost 1 base and J lost 3, with 8 bases in between. CDR3 sequence: CASSLSGNNQPQHF. CDR3 DNA: TGCGCCAGCAGCTTGTCAGGCAACAATCAGCCCCAGCATTTT.

The rearrangement joins TRBV5-4 to TRBJ1-2; TRBD1 is a possible D gene (5 bases). Germline V CDR1 and CDR2: SGHNT, YYREEE (reference sequence). The CDR3 runs to 15 residues. Trimming left V 2 bases short and J 3 bases short, with 14 bases between. CDR3 loop: CASSFMVLGDYGYTF. DNA of the CDR3: TGTGCCAGCAGCTTTATGGTTCTGGGGGACTATGGCTACACCTTC.

The chain has TRBV25-1 and TRBJ1-2, with 7 bases matching TRBD1. Germline V gene sequence: CDR1 MGHDK, CDR2 SYGVNS. V dropped 6 bases and J dropped 7; count of bases not matched to a gene: 14. The CDR3 sequence is 15 residues long. The CDR3 bases are TGTGCCAGCAGCAGAGACAGGGAGGGCATCTCTGGCTACACCTTC. Translating gives CASSRDREGISGYTF.

The chain joins TRBV7-8 to TRBJ1-3; 8 bases are a match to TRBD1. This CDR3 contains 14 residues. J gave up 2 bases and V 5 bases, and 2 bases lay outside the gene matches. Germline CDR1 reads SGHVS; CDR2 reads FQNEAQ. The CDR3 DNA follows: TGTGCCAGCAGCCCACAGGGGGCTGGAAACACCATATATTTT. This encodes CASSPQGAGNTIYF.

The V call is TRBV19, the J call TRBJ1-2, with D possibly being TRBD1 (5 bases). V lost 0 bases and J 5 bases, leaving 10 bases between the germline ends. This CDR3 region has 14 residues. CDR1 and CDR2 (germline): LNHDA, SQIVND (reference sequence). CDR3 in amino acids: CASSIERGVYGYTF. DNA of the CDR3: TGTGCCAGTAGTATAGAGCGGGGGGTTTATGGCTACACCTTC.

V usage is TRBV4-1 and J usage is TRBJ2-3; perhaps TRBD2 as D (6 bases). The CDR3 extends over 14 amino acids. V lost 5 bases to trimming and J lost 0 bases, with 9 bases between them. CDR1 is MGHRA and CDR2 is YSYEKL in the germline V gene. The CDR3 DNA reads as TGCGCCAGCAGCACCAGCGGGAGCACAGATACGCAGTATTTT. Translation: CASSTSGSTDTQYF.

V and J are TRBV6-1 and TRBJ1-2; 10 bases match TRBD1. Trimming took 2 bases from V and 4 from J; bases not matched to a gene: 4. CDR1 is MNHNS and CDR2 is SASEGT in the germline V gene. The CDR3 is 15 residues long. The CDR3 nucleotides read TGTGCCAGCAGTGAAACCGGGACAGGGGCCTATGGCTACACCTTC. This translates into CASSETGTGAYGYTF.